The clone carrying this T cell receptor (beta chain) has more than one count but fewer than ten. This specimen belongs to a study of regulatory T cells in long-lasting Graves disease. CDR3 length: 14 residues. The junction had 4 bases not matched to a gene; V was cut back by 6 bases and J by 7 bases. CDR1 is LGHDT, CDR2 YNNKEL, per germline (reference sequence). Researchers made TCR beta libraries by using iRepertoire HTBI primers and running Arm-PCR on CDR3 regions. In TCRdb, the multiplex PCR reads were re-called with MiXCR into one record per CDR3 protein. This table holds under 800,000 distinct CDR3 sequences, roughly 15% found once. Time point here: newly diagnosed GD, antithyroid drugs for less than 3 months. PBMC-derived RNA was used for the TCR library. These data were also filed under a second study, of T cells in Graves' hyperthyroidism and ophthalmopathy. That report notes: When the TCR CDR3 underwent first-round RT-PCR, the HTBI primer set was used. A model using 13 V-J features told ophthalmopathy apart from stable hyperthyroidism.

Here the sequenced sample was peripheral blood mononuclear cells (PBMCs), taken at new diagnosis, from a patient treated with antithyroid drugs. The source of this sequence is a woman in her 30s with Graves disease. The V call is TRBV3-1, the J call TRBJ2-1; TRBD2 agrees at 12 bases. The CDR3 loop reads CASRTSGSRNEQFF. The CDR3 DNA follows: TGTGCCAGCAGGACTAGCGGGAGTCGAAATGAGCAGTTCTTC.